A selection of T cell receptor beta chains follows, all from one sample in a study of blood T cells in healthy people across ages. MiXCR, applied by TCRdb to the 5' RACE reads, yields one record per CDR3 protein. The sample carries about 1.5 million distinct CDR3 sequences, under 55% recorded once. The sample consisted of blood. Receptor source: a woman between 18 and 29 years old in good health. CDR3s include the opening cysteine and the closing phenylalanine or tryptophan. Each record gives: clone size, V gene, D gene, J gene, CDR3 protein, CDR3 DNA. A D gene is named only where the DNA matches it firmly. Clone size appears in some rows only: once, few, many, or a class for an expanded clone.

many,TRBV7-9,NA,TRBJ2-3,CASSSGYTDTQYF,TGTGCCAGCAGCAGCGGTTACACAGATACGCAGTATTTT
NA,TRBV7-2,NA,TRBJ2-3,CASSRYTSTDTQYF,TGTGCCAGCAGCCGGTACACTAGCACAGATACGCAGTATTTT
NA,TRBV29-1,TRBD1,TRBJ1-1,CSVHRGNTEAFF,TGCAGCGTTCACAGGGGCAACACTGAAGCTTTCTTT
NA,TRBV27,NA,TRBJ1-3,CASSPVGRVSGNTIYF,TGTGCCAGCAGTCCCGTGGGCAGGGTTAGTGGAAACACCATATATTTT
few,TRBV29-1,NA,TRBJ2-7,CSVERGNEQYF,TGCAGCGTTGAAAGAGGGAACGAGCAGTACTTC
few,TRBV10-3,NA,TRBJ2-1,CAISVSGDEQFF,TGTGCCATCAGTGTTTCGGGGGATGAGCAGTTCTTC
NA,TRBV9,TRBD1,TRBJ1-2,CASSSGDRVNYGYTF,TGTGCCAGCAGCTCTGGGGACAGGGTTAACTATGGCTACACCTTC
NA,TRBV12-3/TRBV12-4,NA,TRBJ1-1,CASSSQGFPEAFF,TGTGCCAGCAGTTCACAGGGTTTCCCTGAAGCTTTCTTT
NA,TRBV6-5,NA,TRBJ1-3,CASSFLVPHSRPGNTIYF,TGTGCCAGCAGTTTCCTCGTACCACACAGCCGACCTGGAAACACCATATATTTT
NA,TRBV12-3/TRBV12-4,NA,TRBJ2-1,CASSPPLREGDNEQFF,TGTGCCAGCAGCCCTCCCCTAAGGGAAGGGGACAATGAGCAGTTCTTC
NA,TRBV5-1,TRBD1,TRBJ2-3,CASSLVGGMDTQYF,TGCGCCAGCAGCTTGGTAGGGGGCATGGATACGCAGTATTTT
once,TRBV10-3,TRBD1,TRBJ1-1,CAIGDRGLDTEAFF,TGTGCCATCGGCGACAGGGGGTTGGACACTGAAGCTTTCTTT
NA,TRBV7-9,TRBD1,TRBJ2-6,CASSFPPGQSFSGANVLTF,TGTGCCAGCAGCTTCCCCCCGGGACAGAGCTTCTCTGGGGCCAACGTCCTGACTTTC
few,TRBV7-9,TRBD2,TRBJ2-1,CASSNGTSGWYNEQFF,TGTGCCAGCAGCAACGGGACTAGCGGGTGGTACAATGAGCAGTTCTTC
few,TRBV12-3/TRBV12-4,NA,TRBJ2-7,CASSPFIAVEQYF,TGTGCCAGCAGTCCGTTCATCGCGGTCGAGCAGTACTTC
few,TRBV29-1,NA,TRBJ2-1,CSVQSGALDEQFF,TGCAGCGTGCAATCCGGCGCCCTCGATGAGCAGTTCTTC
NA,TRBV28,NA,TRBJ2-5,CASSLPGSGGKTQYF,TGTGCCAGCAGCCTCCCGGGGTCAGGCGGGAAGACCCAGTACTTC
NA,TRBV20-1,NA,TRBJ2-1,CSAPPGVSPYNEQFF,TGCAGTGCCCCCCCGGGGGTTAGCCCTTACAATGAGCAGTTCTTC
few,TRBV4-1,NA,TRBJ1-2,CASSQTTIGGLPSGYTF,TGCGCCAGCAGCCAAACCACCATAGGGGGTCTGCCTAGCGGCTACACCTTC
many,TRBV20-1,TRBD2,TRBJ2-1,CSARDLKRESGEQFF,TGCAGTGCTAGAGATTTAAAGCGGGAGTCGGGTGAGCAGTTCTTC
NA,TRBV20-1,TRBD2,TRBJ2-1,CSASGRESSYNEQFF,TGCAGTGCTAGCGGGAGGGAGAGCTCCTACAATGAGCAGTTCTTC
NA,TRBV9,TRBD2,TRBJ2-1,CASSATLAGGPLSHNEQFF,TGTGCCAGCAGCGCCACCCTAGCGGGGGGGCCTCTTTCTCACAATGAGCAGTTCTTC
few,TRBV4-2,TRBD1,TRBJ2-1,CASSFEAGQVVYNEQFF,TGTGCCAGCAGCTTCGAAGCCGGACAGGTTGTTTACAATGAGCAGTTCTTC
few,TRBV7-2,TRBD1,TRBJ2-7,CASSFSVRGPTASRDEQYF,TGTGCCAGCAGCTTTAGTGTCAGGGGGCCAACTGCCTCTCGGGACGAGCAGTACTTC
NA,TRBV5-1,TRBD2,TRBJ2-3,CASSRGLAGLVVADTQYF,TGCGCCAGCAGCCGGGGACTAGCGGGCCTAGTGGTCGCAGATACGCAGTATTTT
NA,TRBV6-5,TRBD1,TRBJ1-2,CAISYISRGTVYGYTF,TGTGCCATCAGTTATATATCGCGAGGGACAGTCTATGGCTACACCTTC
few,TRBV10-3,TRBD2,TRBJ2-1,CAITVGAGVYNEQFF,TGTGCCATCACGGTCGGGGCGGGGGTCTACAATGAGCAGTTCTTC
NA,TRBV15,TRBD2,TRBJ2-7,CATGGLAGSYEQYF,TGTGCCACCGGGGGACTAGCGGGTTCCTACGAGCAGTACTTC
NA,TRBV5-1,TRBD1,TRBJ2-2,CASSPLGQEYTGELFF,TGCGCCAGCAGCCCACTGGGACAGGAATATACCGGGGAGCTGTTTTTT
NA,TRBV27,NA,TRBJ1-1,CASIGAWERNTEAFF,TGTGCCAGCATAGGGGCATGGGAGCGGAACACTGAAGCTTTCTTT
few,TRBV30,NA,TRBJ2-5,CAWSVYQETQYF,TGTGCCTGGAGTGTTTACCAAGAGACCCAGTACTTC
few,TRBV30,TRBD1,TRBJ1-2,CAWNRGYGYTF,TGTGCCTGGAACAGGGGTTATGGCTACACCTTC
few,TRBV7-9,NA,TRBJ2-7,CASSMTISGGTYEQYF,TGTGCCAGCAGCATGACGATAAGCGGAGGTACCTACGAGCAGTACTTC
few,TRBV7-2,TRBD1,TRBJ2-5,CASTLEITGVGETQYF,TGTGCCAGCACCCTAGAAATCACAGGGGTTGGTGAGACCCAGTACTTC
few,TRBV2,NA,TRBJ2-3,CASSETIDTDTQYF,TGTGCCAGCAGTGAAACAATCGACACAGATACGCAGTATTTT
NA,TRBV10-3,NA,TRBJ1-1,CAIKGSGGEAFF,TGTGCCATCAAGGGGAGCGGCGGTGAAGCTTTCTTT
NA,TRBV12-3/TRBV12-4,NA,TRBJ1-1,CASSFRRGIRTEAFF,TGTGCCAGCAGTTTCCGACGGGGGATAAGGACTGAAGCTTTCTTT
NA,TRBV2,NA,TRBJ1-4,CATISGDSGEKLFF,TGTGCCACCATTTCGGGGGACTCTGGTGAAAAACTGTTTTTT
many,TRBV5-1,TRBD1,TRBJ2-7,CASSSTGLRSYEQYF,TGCGCCAGCAGCTCGACAGGGTTAAGGTCCTACGAGCAGTACTTC
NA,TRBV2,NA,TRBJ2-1,CASSESFRGFNEQFF,TGTGCCAGCAGTGAAAGTTTCCGAGGGTTCAATGAGCAGTTCTTC
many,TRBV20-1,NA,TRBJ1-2,CSASEPQGPAKGYTF,TGCAGTGCCTCCGAGCCGCAGGGGCCTGCGAAGGGCTACACCTTC